Listed below are T cell receptor beta chains from one sample, sequenced in a study of blood T cell repertoires in COVID-19. Some clones are missing from TCRdb's copy, which holds only in-frame ones; the method was immunoSEQ multiplex PCR. The table includes about 220,000 clones, about 79% detected once. The sample consisted of PBMCs or T cells enriched from blood (not recorded which). The receptors shown here come from a woman aged 55-69 years who had recovered from COVID-19. The CDR3 runs from the conserved cysteine through the conserved F or W. A D gene is named only where the DNA matches it firmly. Clone size is not always given. Where it is, it says once, few, many or a class for expanded clones.

CDR3 DNA	CDR3 protein	V gene	J gene	clone size	D gene
TGTGCCAGCAGCTCCACGGGGGGAGACTCCTATAATTCACCCCTCCACTTT	CASSSTGGDSYNSPLHF	TRBV4-2	TRBJ1-6	NA	NA
TGCGCCAGCACCCAACAGGGGCTGAACACTGAAGCTTTCTTT	CASTQQGLNTEAFF	TRBV5-1	TRBJ1-1	NA	TRBD1
TGTGCCAGCTCACCAACAACAGGGGGCTACGAGCAGTACTTC	CASSPTTGGYEQYF	TRBV18	TRBJ2-7	NA	TRBD1
TGCAGTGCTAGTCCCGGGACTAGCCTCTCAGATACGCAGTATTTT	CSASPGTSLSDTQYF	TRBV20-1	TRBJ2-3	few	TRBD2
TGTGCCAGTAGTATAATGGCGGAGCGACTGAGCTATGGCTACACCTTC	CASSIMAERLSYGYTF	TRBV19	TRBJ1-2	NA	NA
TGTGCCAGCAGCCCATTCCAGGGGACAGCCCTCTCTGGAAACACCATATATTTT	CASSPFQGTALSGNTIYF	TRBV7-2	TRBJ1-3	NA	TRBD1
TGTGCCAGTAGTATAGGCGGTCCCCTCGGCAATGAGCAGTTCTTC	CASSIGGPLGNEQFF	TRBV19	TRBJ2-1	NA	NA
TGTGCCAGCAGCTCCGTAAGCGGGAGGATCGTGGAGACCCAGTACTTC	CASSSVSGRIVETQYF	TRBV7-2	TRBJ2-5	NA	TRBD2
TGTGCCAGCAGCCAAAAAGCGGGGACTAGCGGGGTCCCGAAGCAGTTCTTC	CASSQKAGTSGVPKQFF	TRBV3-1/TRBV3-2	TRBJ2-1	once	TRBD2
TGTGCCAGTAGACGGGAGGTCGTTAACTATGGCTACACCTTC	CASRREVVNYGYTF	TRBV19	TRBJ1-2	NA	NA
TGTGCCAGCAGCTTAGAACGGGGACAGGGGGTTCTGAACACTGAAGCTTTCTTT	CASSLERGQGVLNTEAFF	TRBV7-6	TRBJ1-1	NA	TRBD1
TGTGCCAGCGGAACAATAGCGCGCGGGGAGCTGTTTTTT	CASGTIARGELFF	TRBV2	TRBJ2-2	NA	NA
TGTGCCAGCAGCTCCTCCCGGGACAGAAGACTGAAGTATAATTCACCCCTCCACTTT	CASSSSRDRRLKYNSPLHF	TRBV7-8	TRBJ1-6	NA	TRBD1
TGTGCCAGTAGTTCCGGGACAGACTCTAACATTCAGTACTTC	CASSSGTDSNIQYF	TRBV19	TRBJ2-4	NA	TRBD1
TGTGCCAGTAGTATAGATGGACAGGGGGCCTACGAGCAGTACTTC	CASSIDGQGAYEQYF	TRBV19	TRBJ2-7	NA	TRBD1
TGTGCCAGCAGTTTACGGGGTTACGAGCAGTACTTC	CASSLRGYEQYF	TRBV12-3/TRBV12-4	TRBJ2-7	NA	NA
TGCGCCAGCAGCCTATTCCAATACACTGAAGCTTTCTTT	CASSLFQYTEAFF	TRBV5-1	TRBJ1-1	NA	NA
TGTGCCACCAGCCCACACCGGACAGGGGGTCCAGCTTTCTTT	CATSPHRTGGPAFF	TRBV15	TRBJ1-1	NA	TRBD1
TGTGCCAGCAGCAGCGCGAGTAGTCATCAATCCTACGAGCAGTACTTC	CASSSASSHQSYEQYF	TRBV6-6	TRBJ2-7	NA	NA
TGTGCCATCGGACTAGGGCTCGAGCAGTACTTC	CAIGLGLEQYF	TRBV10-3	TRBJ2-7	NA	TRBD2
TGTGCCAGCAGCTTGATACAGGGGGCGAGGGGAAACACCATATATTTT	CASSLIQGARGNTIYF	TRBV5-5	TRBJ1-3	NA	TRBD1
TGTGCCAGCAGTGGTGGAGGGGCCGGGGAGCTGTTTTTT	CASSGGGAGELFF	TRBV2	TRBJ2-2	NA	NA
TGTGCCAGCAGCCAAGTCAACTCGAACACCGGGGAGCTGTTTTTT	CASSQVNSNTGELFF	TRBV3-1/TRBV3-2	TRBJ2-2	NA	NA
TGTGCCAGCAGCGAGCGGGGGGGAGCTGAAGCTTTCTTT	CASSERGGAEAFF	TRBV11-2	TRBJ1-1	NA	NA
TGTGCCAGCAGCTTAGACCCGGGGGGGGGCTACAATGAGCAGTTCTTC	CASSLDPGGGYNEQFF	TRBV7-2	TRBJ2-1	NA	TRBD2
TGCAGCGTTACAGGGGGCGGAGGAGGCGGCTACACCTTC	CSVTGGGGGGYTF	TRBV29-1	TRBJ1-2	NA	TRBD1
TGTGCCAGCAGCTCTTTAAGGGGCTTAAGTGAAAAACTGTTTTTT	CASSSLRGLSEKLFF	TRBV6-5	TRBJ1-4	NA	NA
TGCGCCAGCAGCCCTTCGAACACCGGGGAGCTGTTTTTT	CASSPSNTGELFF	TRBV5-1	TRBJ2-2	NA	NA
TGTGCCTGGAGTGTTGGGCTTAATGAAAAACTGTTTTTT	CAWSVGLNEKLFF	TRBV30	TRBJ1-4	NA	NA
TGTGCCAGCAGCTTGGACCAGAATTACCAAGAGACCCAGTACTTC	CASSLDQNYQETQYF	TRBV5-4	TRBJ2-5	NA	NA
TGTGCCAGCAGCTTAGGGACAGCCTTGAACACTGAAGCTTTCTTT	CASSLGTALNTEAFF	TRBV7-9	TRBJ1-1	NA	NA
TGTGCCAGCAGCGTAGGGGCTAGCGGATCCTACGAGCAGTACTTC	CASSVGASGSYEQYF	TRBV9	TRBJ2-7	NA	TRBD2
TGTGCCACCAGCAGAATTTTTCGGGACACAGATACGCAGTATTTT	CATSRIFRDTDTQYF	TRBV15	TRBJ2-3	NA	NA
TGTGCCAGCAGCTTAGGGGGGGCGACAGGGTTTGGAAACACCATATATTTT	CASSLGGATGFGNTIYF	TRBV7-2	TRBJ1-3	NA	TRBD1
TGTGCCATACGGACAGACAATCAGCCCCAGCATTTT	CAIRTDNQPQHF	TRBV10-3	TRBJ1-5	NA	NA